The clone carrying this T cell receptor (beta chain) was counted a few times. The target antigen is unknown. V lost 1 base and J lost 0, with 7 bases in between. The germline V gene has CDR1 LNHDA and CDR2 SQIVND (reference sequence). This CDR3 region has 15 residues. The sample originates from a study of cytomegalovirus exposure and HLA in healthy donors. General study results and limits: TRBV6-2, TRBV6-3 and other indistinguishable V segments were excluded. CMV serostatus was the only recorded immune exposure for donors. Common viral pathogens seemed to be connected with several of the most significant clusters, according to a later analysis.

The PCR contained 60 Vbeta and 13 Jbeta primers. TCRdb's table, derived via immunoSEQ multiplex PCR, lists solely in-frame clones and lacks some. The profile shows 150,000 to 200,000 clones, roughly 73% of them singletons. The chain couples TRBV19 to TRBJ1-5; D uncertain. The sequence derives from a male donor in good health and CMV-seronegative. Sequenced material: PBMCs. The CDR3 DNA follows: TGTGCCAGTAGTATAGTCGCAGGTAGCAATCAGCCCCAGCATTTT. Protein: CASSIVAGSNQPQHF. Full variable domain (outside the CDR3, taken from reference TRBV19 and TRBJ1-5): DGGITQSPKYLFRKEGQNVTLSCEQNLNHDAMYWYRQDPGQGLRLIYYSQIVNDFQKGDIAEGYSVSREKKESFPLTVTSAQKNPTAFYLCASSIVAGSNQPQHFGDGTRLSIL.